This TCR beta chain was profiled in a study of T cells after yellow fever vaccination. Study as a whole: Fractions of limited cellularity were prepared by means of SMART-Seq v4 Ultra Low Input.

Study results and caveats: Within FACS-sorted repertoires, abundant clonotypes contaminating from the bulk population could be present. Weaker, the secondary response peaked sooner, at day 5 versus 15. Most clones from primary vaccination resurfaced after the booster (approximately 97% CD4, over 75% CD8).

TCRdb itself ran the 5' RACE reads through MiXCR, one entry per CDR3 protein. Here the sample spans about 300,000 distinct CDR3 sequences, 8.7% being singletons. Remarks on this clonotype: The antigen is not known.

V dropped 5 bases and J dropped 4; count of bases not matched to a gene: 8. The CDR3 spans 15 residues. Germline V gives CDR1 SGHTA, CDR2 FQGNSA. The source of this sequence is a young man who received the YFV17D yellow fever vaccine. The specimen was CD4+ T cells sorted from PBMCs, collected 5 days after the yellow fever booster vaccination. The chain uses TRBV7-2 and TRBJ2-7; TRBD2 matches 10 bases. Written as DNA, the CDR3 is TGTGCCAGCAGCGCCTACGGGACTAGCGATTACGAGCAGTACTTC. It is translated as CASSAYGTSDYEQYF.